A single sample gave rise to the 20 T cell receptor beta chains below, sequenced in a study of cytomegalovirus exposure and HLA in healthy donors. PCR amplification relied on 60 Vbeta primers (plus 13 Jbeta primers). This table comes from immunoSEQ multiplex PCR, and its TCRdb copy is limited to in-frame clones, with some not included. In the table there are 150,000 or so clones, roughly 80% of which are singletons. Source material: PBMCs. Receptors originate from a man aged 50 or older in good health and CMV-seropositive.

The genes are TRBV2 and TRBJ2-3, with unresolved D. Germline V CDR1 and CDR2: SNHLY, FYNNEI. This CDR3 spans 12 amino acids. The V end lost 7 bases, the J end lost 5 bases, and 10 bases lay between the germline ends. This CDR3 reads CASTLSGDTQYF. As DNA, the CDR3 is TGTGCCAGCACTCTCTCAGGAGATACGCAGTATTTT.

This sequence joins TRBV29-1 and TRBJ2-2; the D is unclear. V was shortened by 3 bases and J by 2 bases, with 7 bases between the two germline ends. The CDR3 sequence is 13 residues long. Germline lookup yields CDR1 SQVTM and CDR2 ANQGSEA. CDR3 region: CSVDHKNTGELFF. CDR3 DNA: TGCAGCGTTGACCACAAAAACACCGGGGAGCTGTTTTTT.

This chain joins TRBV30 and TRBJ1-5, with 8 bases matching TRBD1. The CDR3 length is 17 residues. The V segment lost 3 bases and the J segment 0 bases; nucleotides outside the gene matches: 10. Germline V gene data show CDR1 as GTSNPN and CDR2 as SVGIG (reference sequence). CDR3 protein: CAWRATGGPYSNQPQHF. The CDR3 DNA follows: TGTGCCTGGAGGGCCACAGGGGGACCGTATAGCAATCAGCCCCAGCATTTT.

The CDR3 sequence: CASSPKWGLSSYNEQFF. For the CDR3, the DNA is TGTGCCAGCAGCCCAAAGTGGGGACTTAGCTCCTACAATGAGCAGTTCTTC. The chain links TRBV11-2 to TRBJ2-1; a possible D gene is TRBD2 (6 bases). CDR1 SGHAT and CDR2 FQNNGV come from the germline V gene. This CDR3 has 17 residues. V was clipped by 5 bases and J by 0 bases, with 17 bases between them.

This chain joins TRBV20-1 and TRBJ2-5, with TRBD2 as a possible D gene (6 bases). The CDR3 has 10 residues. Germline loops: CDR1 DFQATT, CDR2 SNEGSKA (reference sequence). V was shortened by 5 bases and J by 12 bases, with 13 bases between the two germline ends. CDR3 bases: TGCAGTGCTCCCGGGACTCCTGAGTACTTC. Translated, it gives CSAPGTPEYF.

This chain joins TRBV28 and TRBJ2-1; no reliable D call. Trimming removed 6 bases at V and 0 bases at J, with 3 bases between. CDR1 is MDHEN, CDR2 SYDVKM, per germline. The CDR3 is made up of 12 amino acids. The CDR3 loop is CASRSSYNEQFF. The DNA for the CDR3 is TGTGCCAGCAGGAGCTCCTACAATGAGCAGTTCTTC.

This clone was counted once. The V call is TRBV5-1, the J call TRBJ1-3; TRBD1 agrees at 7 bases. The CDR3 spans 16 residues. In germline, CDR1 is SGHRS, CDR2 YFSETQ. Trimming took 5 bases from V and 0 from J; bases not matched to a gene: 8. The CDR3 DNA reads TGCGCCAGCAGTCCTGGGACAGTCATCTCTGGAAACACCATATATTTT. The encoded protein is CASSPGTVISGNTIYF.

V is TRBV9 and J is TRBJ2-1, with TRBD2 matching 8 bases. CDR1 is SGDLS and CDR2 is YYNGEE in the germline V gene. This CDR3 is built from 14 residues. Trimming at V came to 4 bases and at J to 8 bases, leaving 8 bases not matched to a gene. CDR3: CASSPGGTEDEQFF. CDR3 in DNA: TGTGCCAGCAGCCCGGGAGGGACTGAGGATGAGCAGTTCTTC.

The chain links TRBV5-1 to TRBJ2-5, with a possible D match to TRBD1 (6 bases). Germline V CDR1 and CDR2: SGHRS, YFSETQ. The CDR3 totals 14 residues. The V end was cut by 0 bases, the J end by 3 bases, with 9 bases between. The CDR3 DNA follows: TGCGCCAGCAGCTTGGCTCAGGGGAAAGAGACCCAGTACTTC. This encodes CASSLAQGKETQYF.

This clone was observed once. The chain combines TRBV4-1 with TRBJ2-2, with a tentative D call TRBD2 (5 bases). Between the trimmed V and J ends, which lost 4 bases and 4 bases, there was a span of 22 bases. CDR3 length: 18 residues. Looked up from germline, CDR1 is MGHRA and CDR2 is YSYEKL. The CDR3 DNA reads as TGCGCCAGCAGCCGGCAGATCATGAGGGTGGAGATCACCGGGGAGCTGTTTTTT. It yields the protein CASSRQIMRVEITGELFF.

The CDR3 protein is CASSFEGAAGTEAFF. The CDR3 nucleotides read TGCGCCAGCAGCTTTGAGGGGGCCGCGGGCACTGAAGCTTTCTTT. The genes are TRBV5-1 and TRBJ1-1; 7 bases agree with TRBD1. Germline V gene data show CDR1 as SGHRS and CDR2 as YFSETQ. The junction had 8 bases not matched to a gene; V was cut back by 2 bases and J by 4 bases. This CDR3 is 15 amino acids long.

The chain couples TRBV7-3 to TRBJ1-1; D is undetermined. The V and J ends lost 3 bases and 1 base respectively, with 9 bases between them. CDR1 and CDR2 from the germline V gene are SGHTA and FQGTGA. The CDR3 contains 14 residues. In nucleotides, the CDR3 is TGTGCCAGCAGCTTTGGAGACCGGAACACTGAAGCTTTCTTT. This sequence encodes CASSFGDRNTEAFF.

The V gene is TRBV11-2, the J gene TRBJ1-4; no definite D call. Trimming took off 1 base at V and 8 bases at J, with 11 bases between the two ends. The CDR3 is 14 amino acids. CDR1 is SGHAT, CDR2 FQNNGV, per germline. The CDR3 bases are TGTGCCAGCAGCTTAGCGGGGTGGCAAGAAAAACTGTTTTTT. It is translated as CASSLAGWQEKLFF.

This clone was observed a handful of times. The V and J genes are TRBV5-1 and TRBJ1-1, with D possibly matching TRBD1 (6 bases). The CDR3 covers 15 residues. From germline, CDR1 is SGHRS and CDR2 YFSETQ. V was trimmed by 4 bases and J by 4 bases, leaving 17 bases between them. This CDR3 is CASSTRAGGGTEAFF. In nucleotides, the CDR3 is TGCGCCAGCAGCACCCGGGCGGGGGGCGGCACTGAAGCTTTCTTT.

In its sample, this clone was seen a few times. The chain carries TRBV27 and TRBJ1-1; D perhaps matches TRBD1 (6 bases). V lost 8 bases and J 5 bases, leaving 15 bases between the germline ends. The CDR3 has 13 residues. From germline, CDR1 is MNHEY and CDR2 SMNVEV (reference sequence). In nucleotides, the CDR3 is TGTGCCAGCGTTTCGCAGGGGCGGACTGAAGCTTTCTTT. Its protein is CASVSQGRTEAFF.

The chain links TRBV6-1 to TRBJ1-1; 9 bases are a match to TRBD1. The CDR3 is 13 amino acids. Trimming took 6 bases from V and 4 from J; bases not matched to a gene: 3. Germline assignment: CDR1 MNHNS and CDR2 SASEGT. The CDR3 loop is CASSEDRGTEAFF. The CDR3 DNA follows: TGTGCCAGCAGCGAGGACAGGGGCACTGAAGCTTTCTTT.

The CDR3 DNA sequence: TGTGCCAGCAGCCAAGACTTGACTCCAGATACGCAGTATTTT. Translation: CASSQDLTPDTQYF. The chain has TRBV14 and TRBJ2-3; no firm D call. The CDR3 is made up of 14 amino acids. Germline CDR1 and CDR2: SGHDN and FVKESK. V was clipped by 0 bases and J by 4 bases, with 8 bases between them.

This clone was seen only once. As DNA, the CDR3 is TGCGCCAGCGGAGACCAACAAGAGACCCAGTACTTC. It is translated as CASGDQQETQYF. This rearrangement joins TRBV5-1 to TRBJ2-5; D not certain. V was cut by 7 bases and J by 2 bases, with 9 bases left in between. CDR1 is SGHRS and CDR2 is YFSETQ in the germline V gene. There are 12 residues in the CDR3.

CDR3 in DNA: TGCGCCAGCACCGCCTCTAGCGGCTGGAACACCGGGGAGCTGTTTTTT. This gives the protein CASTASSGWNTGELFF. This chain links TRBV4-1 with TRBJ2-2, with 7 bases aligning to TRBD2. The V and J ends lost 7 bases and 1 base, in that order; junction bases with no gene match: 9. Germline V lookup: CDR1 MGHRA, CDR2 YSYEKL. This CDR3 spans 16 amino acids.

The chain combines TRBV2 with TRBJ2-3; 7 positions agree with TRBD1. This CDR3 spans 14 amino acids. Germline V gives CDR1 SNHLY, CDR2 FYNNEI. The ends lost 8 bases at V and 2 bases at J; junction bases unmatched: 7. CDR3 residues: CASPRQGATDTQYF. The CDR3 DNA reads TGTGCCAGCCCTAGACAGGGAGCCACAGATACGCAGTATTTT.